This TCR beta chain was documented in a study of blood T cell repertoires in COVID-19. The protocol was immunoSEQ multiplex PCR, while the TCRdb copy is restricted to in-frame clones and leaves out a portion. Of about 270,000 clones in the sample, about 87% were seen once. Recruitment covered roughly 22 US areas and drew participants whose ages spanned about 18 to 90 years. Recovery among Cohort 3 donors was established by two negative PCRs, clearance, or symptom resolution. Between the trimmed V and J ends, which lost 8 bases and 5 bases, there was a span of 9 bases. Germline loops: CDR1 SNHLY, CDR2 FYNNEI. CDR3 length: 11 amino acids. This clone was seen just once.

The sequencing sample was made of PBMCs or T cells enriched from blood (not recorded which). V gene TRBV2 combines with J gene TRBJ2-5, with D possibly being TRBD1 (6 bases). The receptor was isolated from a woman aged 45-65 years who had recovered from COVID-19. The CDR3 protein is CASQGLETQYF. In DNA form, the CDR3 reads TGTGCCAGCCAGGGGCTTGAGACCCAGTACTTC. The complete variable domain, with remaining parts taken from reference TRBV2 and TRBJ2-5, reads EPEVTQTPSHQVTQMGQEVILRCVPISNHLYFYWYRQILGQKVEFLVSFYNNEISEKSEIFDDQFSVERPDGSNFTLKIRSTKLEDSAMYFCASQGLETQYFGPGTRLLVL.